The 29 T cell receptor beta chains presented below share a single source sample, sequenced in a study of blood T cells in healthy people across ages. Next came a second PCR, run for roughly 7 to 12 cycles, which used a sample-barcoded 5' primer along with a J-beta primer mix. Each CDR3 protein gets one entry after TCRdb re-called the 5' RACE reads with MiXCR. Of approximately 810,000 distinct CDR3 sequences in the sample, more than 25% were seen once. The source material was blood. Every receptor here comes from a woman older than 75 in good health.

This clonotype was recorded many times. The rearrangement joins TRBV6-5 to TRBJ1-2; no clear D gene. The ends were cut back, 5 bases at V and 3 bases at J, with 7 bases in the middle. Germline V gives CDR1 MNHEY, CDR2 SVGAGI. The CDR3 runs 12 residues. The chain's CDR3 is CASSTPDYGYTF. DNA of the CDR3: TGTGCCAGCAGTACCCCCGACTATGGCTACACCTTC.

This clonotype was observed at least ten times. The chain joins TRBV5-1 to TRBJ2-1; 12 bases align to TRBD2. CDR1 SGHRS and CDR2 YFSETQ come from the germline V gene. J lost 4 bases, V lost 3 bases, and 8 bases had no gene match. This CDR3 spans 17 amino acids. This chain's CDR3 is CASSSKTSGGLYNEQFF. DNA of the CDR3: TGCGCCAGCAGCTCCAAGACTAGCGGGGGCCTTTACAATGAGCAGTTCTTC.

For this clonotype: This could be a read error, since a much larger clone is one nucleotide away. This chain uses TRBV7-9 with TRBJ2-1, with D tentatively TRBD1 (5 bases). The germline V gene encodes CDR1 SEHNR and CDR2 FQNEAQ (reference sequence). CDR3 length: 13 amino acids. CDR3 coding DNA: TGTGCCAACAGCCCGATCAGGGACAATGAGCAGTTCTTC. It encodes CANSPIRDNEQFF.

This clonotype showed up many times. The V and J genes are TRBV6-2 or TRBV6-3 and TRBJ1-1, with 9 bases matching TRBD1. V dropped 7 bases and J dropped 7; count of bases not matched to a gene: 7. The CDR3 extends over 13 amino acids. Germline V gene sequence: CDR1 MNHEY, CDR2 SVGEGT. Here the CDR3 reads CASTKQGAIEAFF. The CDR3 nucleotides are TGTGCCAGCACCAAACAGGGGGCGATTGAAGCTTTCTTT.

This clonotype showed up many times. The chain carries TRBV28 and TRBJ2-1; TRBD1 is a possible D gene (5 bases). Trimming removed 2 bases at V and 6 bases at J, with 11 bases between. Germline assignment: CDR1 MDHEN and CDR2 SYDVKM. The CDR3 length is 14 residues. CDR3 region: CASSLKGRSNEQFF. The CDR3 DNA sequence: TGTGCCAGCAGTTTAAAGGGGCGGAGCAATGAGCAGTTCTTC. Looking up the rest from reference TRBV28 and TRBJ2-1 gives the full variable domain: DVKVTQSSRYLVKRTGEKVFLECVQDMDHENMFWYRQDPGLGLRLIYFSYDVKMKEKGDIPEGYSVSREKKERFSLILESASTNQTSMYLCASSLKGRSNEQFFGPGTRLTVL.

As concerns this clonotype: A much larger clone lies a single base off, so this may be a read error. The V and J genes are TRBV7-9 and TRBJ2-5, with D unresolved. Germline V gene data show CDR1 as SEHNR and CDR2 as FQNEAQ (reference sequence). Trimming pared 5 bases from V and 7 bases from J, leaving 17 bases between. CDR3 length: 14 amino acids. In DNA form, the CDR3 reads TGTGCCAGCAGCCCCGGGCTCCCATCGGGGACCCAGTACTTC. As protein: CASSPGLPSGTQYF.

This clonotype has only a few counts. The chain employs TRBV2 and TRBJ1-5; D gene ambiguous. The ends were cut back, 2 bases at V and 3 bases at J, with 11 bases in the middle. The CDR3 is 15 residues long. Germline CDR1 and CDR2: SNHLY and FYNNEI. The CDR3: CASSENIGTNQPQHF. CDR3 coding DNA: TGTGCCAGCAGTGAAAATATAGGTACCAATCAGCCCCAGCATTTT. Combining the CDR3 with reference TRBV2 and TRBJ1-5 gives the whole variable domain EPEVTQTPSHQVTQMGQEVILRCVPISNHLYFYWYRQILGQKVEFLVSFYNNEISEKSEIFDDQFSVERPDGSNFTLKIRSTKLEDSAMYFCASSENIGTNQPQHFGDGTRLSIL.

As to this clonotype: A much larger clone is a single base away; this may be a read error. V usage is TRBV11-2 and J usage is TRBJ2-3; TRBD2 matches at 11 bases. The J segment lost 0 bases and the V segment lost 5 bases, leaving 10 bases of the junction unmatched. Germline CDR1 is SGHAT and CDR2 is FQNNGV. The CDR3 is made up of 18 amino acids. CDR3 DNA: TGTGCCAGCAGCACCCGGCGGCTAGCGGGGGGAAGCACAGATACGCAGTATTTT. It yields the protein CASSTRRLAGGSTDTQYF.

Remarks on this clonotype: A much more abundant neighbour one base away suggests this may be a read error. The rearrangement joins TRBV6-2 or TRBV6-3 to TRBJ1-5, with D uncertain. This CDR3 is 13 amino acids long. Germline V gene data show CDR1 as MNHEY and CDR2 as SVGEGT. Between the trimmed V and J ends, which lost 6 bases and 0 bases, there was a span of 6 bases. CDR3: CASRRPSNQPQHF. CDR3 nucleotides: TGTGCCAGCAGGCGGCCTAGCAATCAGCCCCAGCATTTT.

Note on this clonotype: A read error may explain this, as a much larger clone is one base away. The CDR3: CAISEYTGDRRHGCTF. The CDR3 bases are TGTGCCATCAGTGAGTACACCGGGGACAGGAGACATGGCTGCACCTTC. The chain is built from TRBV10-3 and TRBJ1-2; 8 bases map to TRBD1. The CDR3 consists of 16 residues. Germline lookup yields CDR1 ENHRY and CDR2 SYGVKD.

The genes are TRBV4-3 and TRBJ1-1; a weak D match, TRBD1 (6 bases). From germline, CDR1 is LGHNA and CDR2 YSLEER. CDR3 size: 17 residues. The germline V and J ends were trimmed by 4 bases and 5 bases, with 23 bases remaining between them. CDR3 sequence: CASSLTWGAGRQTEAFF. The CDR3 bases are TGCGCCAGCAGCCTAACCTGGGGGGCAGGGAGGCAAACTGAAGCTTTCTTT.

The chain has TRBV12-3 or TRBV12-4 and TRBJ1-2, with D uncertain. Between the trimmed V and J ends, which lost 6 bases and 8 bases, there was a span of 16 bases. The CDR3 has 13 amino acids. The CDR3 is CASSRRGEYGYTF. The CDR3 nucleotides are TGTGCCAGCAGCCGGCGTGGGGAGTACGGCTACACCTTC.

This clonotype was observed at least ten times. The chain carries TRBV5-6 and TRBJ2-1; possible D gene TRBD1, 5 bases. Trimming removed 7 bases at V and 5 bases at J, with 10 bases between. Germline lookup yields CDR1 SGHDT and CDR2 YYEEEE. The CDR3 sequence is 12 residues long. CDR3 region: CASVKGDNEQFF. The DNA of the CDR3 is TGTGCCAGCGTAAAAGGGGACAATGAGCAGTTCTTC.

This clonotype has at least ten counts. This chain connects TRBV7-2 to TRBJ1-4; no firm D call. With 0 bases removed from V and 8 bases from J, the gap between germline ends came to 13 bases. This CDR3 region has 15 residues. Germline loops: CDR1 SGHTA, CDR2 FQGNSA. In nucleotides, the CDR3 is TGTGCCAGCAGCTTAGCAGGCCCCGCCGAGGAAAAACTGTTTTTT. It is translated as CASSLAGPAEEKLFF. The variable domain in full, with the rest retrieved from reference TRBV7-2 and TRBJ1-4, is GAGVSQSPSNKVTEKGKDVELRCDPISGHTALYWYRQSLGQGLEFLIYFQGNSAPDKSGLPSDRFSAERTGGSVSTLTIQRTQQEDSAVYLCASSLAGPAEEKLFFGSGTQLSVL.

This clonotype was observed at least ten times. The CDR3 region has the DNA TGTGCCAGCAGCAAAGAGCGAAGCGGGGCCTGCTTCGAGCAGTACTTC. The encoded protein is CASSKERSGACFEQYF. This chain links TRBV21-1 with TRBJ2-7; the D call of TRBD2 is as the table states it, not checked on the DNA. TRBV21-1 is a recognized pseudogene. CDR3 length: 16 amino acids.

The chain links TRBV11-3 to TRBJ2-1, with D tentatively TRBD2 (7 bases). The CDR3 spans 17 residues. Trimming stripped 5 bases from V and 12 bases from J, with 29 bases between. Germline V gene lookup returns CDR1 SGHNT and CDR2 YENEEA. Here the CDR3 DNA reads TGTGCCAGCAGCAGGGGGGGGTCCACACCGATGGAGGGCGTGCAGTTCTTC. This gives the protein CASSRGGSTPMEGVQFF.

CDR3 region: CASSQEMVRGWTEAFF. For the CDR3, the DNA is TGCGCCAGCAGCCAAGAGATGGTCAGGGGCTGGACTGAAGCTTTCTTT. The rearrangement links TRBV4-3 to TRBJ1-1; tentative D call: TRBD1 (6 bases). Trimming took 0 bases from V and 5 from J, leaving 16 bases between them. Germline lookup yields CDR1 LGHNA and CDR2 YSLEER. CDR3 length: 16 amino acids.

With regard to this clonotype: This sequence may be a read error, since a much larger clone differs from it by one base. The V gene is TRBV29-1, the J gene TRBJ2-1, with D possibly TRBD2 on 7 matching bases. Trimming took off 4 bases at V and 10 bases at J, with 23 bases between the two ends. Germline V lookup: CDR1 SQVTM, CDR2 ANQGSEA. The length of the CDR3 is 15 residues. In DNA form, the CDR3 reads TGCAGCGTTGGTCCTTCGGGGGGACAAACCTACGAGCAGTTCTTC. Translated, it gives CSVGPSGGQTYEQFF.

This CDR3 is CASRKDSSRSYEQYF. Written as DNA, the CDR3 is TGTGCCAGCAGGAAAGACAGCTCCCGTTCCTACGAGCAGTACTTC. J is TRBJ2-7 and V is TRBV12-3 or TRBV12-4, with D possibly matching TRBD1 (5 bases). Trimming took off 6 bases at V and 1 base at J, with 16 bases between the two ends. The CDR3 totals 15 residues.

In this sample, this clonotype turned up many times. The chain couples TRBV25-1 to TRBJ2-6, with unresolved D. V lost 2 bases, J lost 0 bases, and 11 bases lay in between. The CDR3 totals 17 residues. Germline lookup yields CDR1 MGHDK and CDR2 SYGVNS. The CDR3 DNA reads TGTGCCAGCAGTGAACCGACCGTAGTCTCTGGGGCCAACGTCCTGACTTTC. It encodes CASSEPTVVSGANVLTF.

This clonotype has just a few counts. The rearrangement joins TRBV7-2 to TRBJ2-4; maybe TRBD1 (7 bases). The J call may be mistaken, given a closer DNA end match to TRBJ2-5. The CDR3 covers 15 residues. In germline, CDR1 is SGHTA, CDR2 FQGNSA. In DNA form, the CDR3 reads TGTGCCAGCAGCCTCGGACAGGTGGAGGGAGAGACCCAGTACTTC. Translating gives CASSLGQVEGETQYF.

A word on this clonotype: It may be a read error: a sequence one base away is much more abundant. The chain carries TRBV29-1 and TRBJ1-2; no definite D call. The CDR3 is 11 amino acids. CDR1 and CDR2 from the germline V gene are SQVTM and ANQGSEA. With 3 bases removed from V and 7 bases from J, the gap between germline ends came to 9 bases. The DNA of the CDR3 is TGCAGCGTTGACGGGGAGGCTGGCTACACCTTC. Encoded protein: CSVDGEAGYTF.

In its sample, this clonotype was seen many times. V and J are TRBV11-3 and TRBJ2-5; 8 nucleotides align to TRBD2. CDR1 and CDR2 (germline): SGHNT, YENEEA. The CDR3 is made up of 15 amino acids. V shed 1 base, J shed 0 bases, and the junction held 1 base outside the gene matches. CDR3 in DNA: TGTGCCAGCAGCTTAGTAGCGGGATACCAAGAGACCCAGTACTTC. It encodes CASSLVAGYQETQYF.

This clonotype was found many times. This rearrangement joins TRBV6-5 to TRBJ1-2; D remains unclear. Germline V gene lookup returns CDR1 MNHEY and CDR2 SVGAGI. The CDR3 loop spans 12 amino acids. Trimming stripped 6 bases from V and 1 base from J, with 6 bases between. CDR3 loop: CASSPFNYGYTF. The CDR3 coding sequence is TGTGCCAGCAGCCCTTTTAACTATGGCTACACCTTC.

As regards this clonotype: It may be a read error: a sequence one base away is much more abundant. The gene calls are TRBV18 and TRBJ2-1; the D gene is possibly TRBD1 (5 bases). The germline CDR1 and CDR2 sequences are KGHSH and LQKENI. The CDR3 has 15 residues. The CDR3 bases are TGTGCCGGCTCACCTGCCCTGGGGCAACTCAATGAGCAGTTCTTC. Its translation is CAGSPALGQLNEQFF.

This clonotype was observed a single time. This chain uses TRBV5-6 with TRBJ1-6; TRBD1 aligns across 8 bases. The CDR3 is 13 residues long. With 4 bases clipped from V and 18 bases from J, the junction kept 12 bases outside the gene matches. Germline V gene sequence: CDR1 SGHDT, CDR2 YYEEEE. CDR3 residues: CASSRGSGQGAHF. The CDR3 DNA is TGTGCCAGCAGCAGGGGTAGCGGACAGGGCGCCCACTTT.

This clonotype was observed once. This may be a read error, as it is one base from a much larger clone. The CDR3 protein is CASSVTNRYGDTF. The CDR3 DNA sequence: TGTGCCAGCAGCGTGACCAATCGATATGGCGACACCTTC. The chain links TRBV9 to TRBJ1-2, with D hard to call. In germline, CDR1 is SGDLS, CDR2 YYNGEE. The CDR3 is made up of 13 amino acids. Using reference TRBV9 and TRBJ1-2 for the parts outside the CDR3, the full variable domain is DSGVTQTPKHLITATGQRVTLRCSPRSGDLSVYWYQQSLDQGLQFLIQYYNGEERAKGNILERFSAQQFPDLHSELNLSSLELGDSALYFCASSVTNRYGDTFGSGTRLTVV.

This clonotype occurred a few times. One base away lies a much larger clone, so this may be a sequencing read error. V usage is TRBV6-6 and J usage is TRBJ2-1; D not certain. The CDR3 length is 15 residues. CDR1 is MNHNY and CDR2 is SVGAGI in the germline V gene (reference sequence). The CDR3 nucleotides are TGTGCCAGCAGTTCCCCAACCGGGCACTACAGTGAGCAGTTCTTC. Its translation: CASSSPTGHYSEQFF.

V is TRBV18 and J is TRBJ1-1, with TRBD1 as a possible D gene (6 bases). Between the trimmed V and J ends, which lost 5 bases and 10 bases, there was a span of 14 bases. The CDR3 runs 12 residues. The germline V gene encodes CDR1 KGHSH and CDR2 LQKENI. The CDR3 is CASSLTGYGAFF. The CDR3 coding sequence is TGTGCCAGCTCATTGACAGGATACGGAGCTTTCTTT.